Listed below are T cell receptor beta chains from one sample, sequenced in a study of glioma-infiltrating T cells after dendritic cell vaccination. The method was immunoSEQ multiplex PCR; TCRdb's version includes in-frame clones alone and lacks a portion of them. The sample lists more than 85,000 clones, about 83% occurring once. The input for sequencing was blood, taken before dendritic cell vaccination. The receptor set was obtained from a human donor with glioblastoma. The conserved cysteine and the conserved F or W are not part of the CDR3 here.

V gene | CDR3 protein
TRBV5-5 | ASSRSGGVLSYEQY
TRBV7-6 | ASSQTWGGGEAF
TRBV30 | AWSVRGTEAF
TRBV7-9 | ASSLSWRGGAYEQY
TRBV2 | ASSRTTRSDTQY
TRBV7-9 | ASSSQGPYGYT
TRBV13 | ASRRLAGPGELF
TRBV18 | ASSPRETHEQY
TRBV19 | ASLPHRGQPQH
TRBV6-1 | ASSEKGVGTQY
TRBV29-1 | SVAGLAGPLRIGELF
TRBV5-1 | ASSVEPGTSYEQY
TRBV4-1 | ASSQGMNEQF
TRBV5-1 | ASSFFGGLNTGELF
TRBV19 | ASSIQTTGTGELF
TRBV28 | ASRPGTVNQPQH
TRBV19 | ASSIDRGGSGTDTQY
TRBV5-4 | ASSSILQGAGMGYT
TRBV11-3 | ASSFGTSGSYNEQF
TRBV5-1 | ASNTAGELF
TRBV5-6 | ASSRLGLARDGELF
TRBV7-2 | ASSLTGLPENYEQY
TRBV18 | ASSPQSRGEQY
TRBV28 | ASSTGGYEQY
TRBV6-5 | ASSTWDRVVGYT
TRBV7-2 | ASSLNSGRINEQY
TRBV5-1 | ASSLGGYSNQPQH
TRBV21-1 | ASSRRQGIGYT
TRBV5-6 | ASSSGHLDTEAF
TRBV5-1 | ASTPAGAAAYEQY
TRBV5-6 | ASSLAPRGGNEQF
TRBV19 | ASSMRDRVSGGYT
TRBV11-1 | ASSHLPGLKETQY